Many counts were recorded for the clone carrying this T cell receptor (beta chain). The antigen is not known. This specimen comes from a study of blood T cells in healthy people across ages. Study-level findings and limits: Unsorted PBMC material precluded a definitive naive versus antigen-experienced comparison.

With a J-beta primer mix and a sample-barcoded 5' primer, a second PCR ran about 6 to 11 cycles. Via MiXCR, TCRdb re-called the 5' RACE reads, giving one row per CDR3 protein. The table has roughly 1,500,000 distinct CDR3 sequences, about 35% seen once. The CDR3 has 16 residues. CDR1 is MGHRA, CDR2 YSYEKL, per germline. The junction had 3 bases not matched to a gene; V was cut back by 2 bases and J by 1 base. They isolated at least 7 million PBMCs from each sample. The chain combines TRBV4-1 with TRBJ2-3; 10 bases match TRBD2. The receptor comes from a woman aged 30 to 39 in good health. The sequenced material came from blood. In nucleotides, the CDR3 is TGCGCCAGCAGCCAACCTCTAGCGGGGGGCACAGATACGCAGTATTTT. Translated: CASSQPLAGGTDTQYF.